This T cell receptor (beta chain) was identified during a study of lymphopenia after photon versus proton radiotherapy. The study, taken as a whole, reports: After the lymphocyte nadir, photon-treated repertoires showed oligoclonal expansion, especially of CD8+ Temra cells.

For this clone: Antigen: not known.

The assay was immunoSEQ multiplex PCR, and TCRdb's table has in-frame clones only and misses some. The sample comprises more than 70,000 clones, 80% to 90% of which are singletons, and about 1.3% rests with the top ten. The sample in question was peripheral blood, obtained from a patient treated with proton-based radiotherapy. This TCR derives from a man aged 60 to 69 with pancreatic cancer.

CDR3 residues: CASSTGLPSGTKNIQYF. The CDR3 nucleotides are TGTGCCAGCAGTACCGGACTCCCTTCTGGGACCAAAAACATTCAGTACTTC. J is TRBJ2-4 and V is TRBV28, with TRBD2 as a possible D gene (5 bases). Trimming shortened V by 5 bases and J by 2 bases, and 19 bases separated the two germline ends. The germline gives CDR1 MDHEN, CDR2 SYDVKM. The CDR3 extends over 17 amino acids.